Sequencing of this TCR beta chain was carried out in a study of CD8 T cells in Susac syndrome. In germline, CDR1 is DFQATT, CDR2 SNEGSKA (reference sequence). Unmatched junction bases numbered 2, after V lost 2 bases and J lost 7 bases. The CDR3 extends over 12 amino acids. Roughly 0.45 to 1 ug RNA was reverse transcribed with random hexamers. Multiplex immunoSEQ PCR targeted 54 Vbeta and 13 Jbeta TCR beta segments. MiXCR, run by TCRdb on the immunoSEQ multiplex PCR reads, gives a single entry per CDR3 protein. The sample has around 200,000 distinct CDR3 sequences, just under 95% seen once; the top ten hold around 0.08%. Peripheral blood CD8+ and CD4+ T cells were profiled by TCR beta sequencing. The multiple sclerosis controls were treatment-naive patients affected by stable or active relapsing-remitting disease.

Source material: CD4+ T cells from PBMCs. The receptor's source is a human donor with multiple sclerosis. The V and J genes are TRBV20-1 and TRBJ1-5; 7 nucleotides line up with TRBD1. CDR3 residues: CSARRTGQPQHF. In nucleotides, the CDR3 is TGCAGTGCTAGACGGACAGGACAGCCCCAGCATTTT.